Reported below is one T cell receptor beta chain. The source of the sample is a study of blood T cell repertoires in COVID-19. Libraries were prepared by immunoSEQ multiplex PCR; TCRdb keeps only in-frame clonotypes and omits some of them. In the table there are approximately 330,000 clones, roughly 89% of which are singletons. This CDR3 is 13 amino acids long. Germline CDR1 SGHDN, CDR2 FVKESK. The V and J ends lost 3 bases and 4 bases respectively, with 9 bases between them. The rearrangement links TRBV14 to TRBJ2-5; possible D gene TRBD1, 5 bases. This clonotype was obtained from a woman in her 40s with COVID-19, enrolled during active disease. Sequenced: peripheral blood. Here the CDR3 reads CASSHAGSETQYF. In DNA, the CDR3 is TGTGCCAGCAGCCATGCAGGGTCAGAGACCCAGTACTTC. Drawing the rest from reference TRBV14 and TRBJ2-5, the complete variable domain is EAGVTQFPSHSVIEKGQTVTLRCDPISGHDNLYWYRRVMGKEIKFLLHFVKESKQDESGMPNNRFLAERTGGTYSTLKVQPAELEDSGVYFCASSHAGSETQYFGPGTRLLVL.